The 12 T cell receptor beta chains below all came from one sample that was sequenced in a study of long-term antiretroviral therapy in people with HIV. Running of the v3.0 immunoSEQ assay took place at survey level. Only in-frame clones appear in the TCRdb table, and some are missing; sequencing was by immunoSEQ multiplex PCR. The data hold some 28,000 clones, with roughly 88% observed a single time. The material sequenced was unsorted PBMCs, taken 0.5 years after starting antiretroviral therapy. The receptors were sampled from a woman in her late teens or twenties with HIV.

This chain joins TRBV29-1 and TRBJ2-5; D is ambiguous. CDR3 length: 12 amino acids. Germline CDR1 and CDR2: SQVTM and ANQGSEA. Trimming pared 4 bases from V and 0 bases from J, leaving 6 bases between. Here the CDR3 reads CSVGHHQETQYF. CDR3 in DNA: TGCAGCGTTGGACACCACCAAGAGACCCAGTACTTC.

The V call is TRBV9, the J call TRBJ1-4, with 7 bases that match TRBD1. This CDR3 is built from 15 residues. CDR1 is SGDLS, CDR2 YYNGEE, per germline. J was trimmed by 3 bases and V by 4 bases; bases with no gene match: 6. The CDR3 is CASSPRQGPNEKLFF. DNA of the CDR3: TGTGCCAGCAGCCCCCGACAGGGCCCTAATGAAAAACTGTTTTTT.

This sequence joins TRBV9 and TRBJ2-2; D ambiguous. V lost 4 bases to trimming and J lost 0 bases, with 1 base between them. Germline CDR1 and CDR2: SGDLS and YYNGEE. The CDR3 is made up of 12 amino acids. The CDR3 DNA is TGTGCCAGCAGCCCGAACACCGGGGAGCTGTTTTTT. Translating gives CASSPNTGELFF.

This chain links TRBV4-3 with TRBJ2-7, with D hard to call. The CDR3 runs to 15 residues. Germline V gene sequence: CDR1 LGHNA, CDR2 YSLEER. Trimming cost V 0 bases and J 5 bases, with 14 bases left between them. The CDR3 DNA reads TGCGCCAGCAGCCAAGATCCTGGGTCCTTGGACGAGCAGTACTTC. Protein sequence: CASSQDPGSLDEQYF.

This clone appeared once. The chain couples TRBV9 to TRBJ1-6; D is unresolved. The V end was cut by 4 bases, the J end by 0 bases, with 11 bases between. The CDR3 extends over 16 amino acids. Germline V gene data show CDR1 as SGDLS and CDR2 as YYNGEE. The CDR3 DNA reads TGTGCCAGCAGCCTGCACGATAGCTCCTATAATTCACCCCTCCACTTT. As protein: CASSLHDSSYNSPLHF. The full variable domain, completed using reference TRBV9 and TRBJ1-6, is DSGVTQTPKHLITATGQRVTLRCSPRSGDLSVYWYQQSLDQGLQFLIQYYNGEERAKGNILERFSAQQFPDLHSELNLSSLELGDSALYFCASSLHDSSYNSPLHFGNGTRLTVT.

This chain connects TRBV11-2 to TRBJ2-3, with D unclear. V lost 2 bases, J lost 2 bases, and 8 bases lay in between. Germline loops: CDR1 SGHAT, CDR2 FQNNGV. The CDR3 totals 14 residues. CDR3 residues: CASSLNPVTDTQYF. Written as DNA, the CDR3 is TGTGCCAGCAGCTTAAATCCTGTCACAGATACGCAGTATTTT. The full variable domain, in which reference TRBV11-2 and TRBJ2-3 provide the parts outside the CDR3, is EAGVAQSPRYKIIEKRQSVAFWCNPISGHATLYWYQQILGQGPKLLIQFQNNGVVDDSQLPKDRFSAERLKGVDSTLKIQPAKLEDSAVYLCASSLNPVTDTQYFGPGTRLTVL.

V usage is TRBV5-1 and J usage is TRBJ1-4; D call uncertain. Trimming took 0 bases from V and 10 from J, leaving 16 bases between them. CDR3 size: 15 residues. Germline V gene lookup returns CDR1 SGHRS and CDR2 YFSETQ. The CDR3 region is CASSLAGDTLRKLFF. The CDR3 DNA follows: TGCGCCAGCAGCTTGGCCGGCGACACTCTGCGAAAACTGTTTTTT.

The chain combines TRBV28 with TRBJ2-7; 9 bases agree with TRBD2. The CDR3 runs 16 residues. The germline CDR1 and CDR2 sequences are MDHEN and SYDVKM. The V segment lost 6 bases and the J segment 3 bases; nucleotides outside the gene matches: 12. The CDR3 nucleotides read TGTGCCAGCAGCCTCACCAGACTAGCGGACCGCTACGAGCAGTACTTC. Protein product: CASSLTRLADRYEQYF. Filled out from reference TRBV28 and TRBJ2-7, the complete variable domain reads DVKVTQSSRYLVKRTGEKVFLECVQDMDHENMFWYRQDPGLGLRLIYFSYDVKMKEKGDIPEGYSVSREKKERFSLILESASTNQTSMYLCASSLTRLADRYEQYFGPGTRLTVT.

The V call is TRBV10-3, the J call TRBJ2-7, with a tentative D call TRBD1 (5 bases). The CDR3 is made up of 13 amino acids. With 2 bases removed from V and 3 bases from J, the gap between germline ends came to 8 bases. Looked up from germline, CDR1 is ENHRY and CDR2 is SYGVKD. CDR3 DNA: TGTGCCATCAGTGAGGGACACAACTACGAGCAGTACTTC. Its protein product is CAISEGHNYEQYF.

J is TRBJ1-1 and V is TRBV5-5; D remains ambiguous. The CDR3 consists of 14 residues. Trimming shortened V by 2 bases and J by 0 bases, and 8 bases separated the two germline ends. Germline assignment: CDR1 SGHKS and CDR2 YYEKEE (reference sequence). As DNA, the CDR3 is TGTGCCAGCAGCTTAGAACACTTGAACACTGAAGCTTTCTTT. As protein: CASSLEHLNTEAFF.

The chain combines TRBV4-2 with TRBJ1-2, with D perhaps TRBD1 (5 bases). Germline V CDR1 and CDR2: LGHNA, YNFKEQ. Trimming stripped 0 bases from V and 5 bases from J, with 16 bases between. CDR3 length: 16 residues. Here the CDR3 DNA reads TGTGCCAGCAGCCAAGATTACAGGAAGTTCGGGTATGGCTACACCTTC. As protein: CASSQDYRKFGYGYTF.

This clone was seen once. In DNA, the CDR3 is TGCGCCAGCAGCCAAGCCCTAGCGGGAGGGTACACCGGGGAGCTGTTTTTT. This codes for CASSQALAGGYTGELFF. The chain recombines TRBV4-3 with TRBJ2-2, with 12 bases matching TRBD2. This CDR3 spans 17 amino acids. The trim removed 1 base at V and 3 bases at J, leaving 3 bases unmatched. The germline gives CDR1 LGHNA, CDR2 YSLEER.